A selection of T cell receptor beta chains follows, all from one sample in a study of Graves' ophthalmopathy and Graves' hyperthyroidism. TCRdb reanalysed the multiplex PCR reads using MiXCR and keeps one entry per CDR3 protein. Seen here are about 740,000 distinct CDR3 sequences, approximately 40% observed once, and the top ten hold approximately 46%. Material for sequencing was peripheral blood. These receptors were collected from an adult man with Graves' ophthalmopathy. The CDR3 runs from the conserved cysteine through the conserved F or W. The D gene is left open where the match is weak. Only part of the rows carry a size: once, few, many, or a class if the clone is expanded.

d_gene,v_gene,j_gene,abundance,CDR3aa,CDR3nt
.,TRBV7-9,TRBJ1-6,.,CASSQASQGGSPLHF,TGTGCCAGCAGCCAAGCATCCCAGGGAGGTTCACCCCTCCACTTT
TRBD1,TRBV6-5,TRBJ2-5,.,CASSYSAHGTGAETQYF,TGTGCCAGCAGTTACTCTGCTCATGGGACAGGGGCAGAGACCCAGTACTTC
TRBD1,TRBV4-1,TRBJ2-7,many,CASSQGTGWVNEQYF,TGCGCCAGCAGCCAAGGGACAGGGTGGGTGAACGAGCAGTACTTC
TRBD1,TRBV7-2,TRBJ1-2,.,CASSLDRGPGYGYTF,TGTGCCAGCAGCCTAGACAGGGGGCCGGGCTATGGCTACACCTTC
.,TRBV15,TRBJ1-1,many,CATSRDFGNTEAFF,TGTGCCACCAGCAGAGATTTTGGGAACACTGAAGCTTTCTTT
TRBD1,TRBV24-1,TRBJ1-1,.,CATGSDRGLSEAFF,TGTGCCACCGGATCGGACAGGGGGCTATCTGAAGCTTTCTTT
.,TRBV29-1,TRBJ1-6,.,CSSRGNSPLHF,TGCAGCAGTCGGGGAAATTCACCCCTCCACTTT
.,TRBV7-2,TRBJ2-5,few,CASSSDFWGRSETQYF,TGTGCCAGCAGCTCAGATTTTTGGGGGAGGTCAGAGACCCAGTACTTC
TRBD1,TRBV7-3,TRBJ1-2,.,CASSVAGTGFDYGYTF,TGTGCCAGCAGCGTTGCCGGGACAGGGTTTGACTATGGCTACACCTTC
.,TRBV5-6,TRBJ1-5,few,CASSLSWDQPQHF,TGTGCCAGCAGCTTGTCCTGGGATCAGCCCCAGCATTTT
.,TRBV19,TRBJ1-1,few,CASALRGLMNTEAFF,TGTGCCAGCGCTCTGAGGGGATTAATGAACACTGAAGCTTTCTTT
.,TRBV7-2,TRBJ2-2,many,CASSLAALGELFF,TGTGCCAGCAGCTTGGCTGCGCTCGGGGAGCTGTTTTTT
TRBD2,TRBV20-1,TRBJ2-7,.,CSAHSGSSPYEQYF,TGCAGTGCCCATAGCGGGAGCTCTCCCTACGAGCAGTACTTC
.,TRBV20-1,TRBJ1-2,few,CSATDDGYTF,TGCAGTGCCACGGACGATGGCTACACCTTC
TRBD1,TRBV2,TRBJ1-2,once,CASVHTGQPYGYTF,TGTGCCAGCGTTCACACGGGACAGCCCTATGGCTACACCTTC
.,TRBV5-1,TRBJ2-5,many,CASSLEGGAQETQYF,TGCGCCAGCAGCTTGGAGGGCGGAGCACAAGAGACCCAGTACTTC
TRBD1,TRBV2,TRBJ1-5,many,CASRITGDQPQHF,TGTGCCAGCAGGATTACAGGGGATCAGCCCCAGCATTTT
.,TRBV25-1,TRBJ2-2,.,CGASPSPGELFF,TGCGGTGCTAGCCCTAGTCCCGGGGAGCTGTTTTTT
.,TRBV10-3,TRBJ1-3,many,CAISELGAAGNTIYF,TGTGCCATCAGTGAGCTTGGGGCGGCTGGAAACACCATATATTTT
TRBD1,TRBV20-1,TRBJ1-2,many,CSATTGTNYGYTF,TGCAGTGCAACGACAGGGACTAACTATGGCTACACCTTC
.,TRBV7-2,TRBJ1-5,many,CASSLMRGSNQPQHF,TGTGCCAGCAGCTTGATGCGGGGCAGTAATCAGCCCCAGCATTTT
.,TRBV7-2,TRBJ2-7,many,CASSLTAGGANEQYF,TGTGCCAGCAGCTTAACCGCTGGAGGGGCAAACGAGCAGTACTTC
.,TRBV25-1,TRBJ1-1,few,CASSLRVWTEAFF,TGTGCCAGCAGTTTAAGGGTATGGACTGAAGCTTTCTTT
.,TRBV7-2,TRBJ2-7,many,CASSADWSYEQYF,TGTGCCAGCAGCGCGGACTGGTCCTACGAGCAGTACTTC
.,TRBV24-1,TRBJ2-2,.,CATSDRGHASGELFF,TGTGCCACCAGTGACCGCGGACACGCGTCTGGGGAGCTGTTTTTT
.,TRBV7-9,TRBJ2-2,many,CASVQGGTGELFF,TGTGCCAGCGTCCAGGGGGGCACCGGGGAGCTGTTTTTT
.,TRBV25-1,TRBJ2-2,.,CASSPPRDTGELFF,TGTGCCAGCTCACCACCGAGGGACACCGGGGAGCTGTTTTTT
.,TRBV20-1,TRBJ1-3,few,CSAMTGSVGNTIYF,TGCAGTGCTATGACAGGATCGGTCGGAAACACCATATATTTT
TRBD1,TRBV7-6,TRBJ2-2,.,CASSSNRQGADGELFF,TGTGCCAGCAGCTCAAACCGACAGGGGGCGGACGGGGAGCTGTTTTTT
.,TRBV29-1,TRBJ2-7,many,CSVGSSYEQYF,TGCAGCGTAGGAAGCTCCTACGAGCAGTACTTC
.,TRBV11-1,TRBJ1-4,.,CASSLRIGEKLFF,TGTGCCAGCAGCTTACGGATTGGGGAAAAACTGTTTTTT
.,TRBV29-1,TRBJ1-2,many,CSVRDGNYGYTF,TGCAGCGTTAGGGACGGGAACTATGGCTACACCTTC
TRBD1,TRBV20-1,TRBJ2-7,many,CSASPGTASSYEQYF,TGCAGTGCTTCGCCCGGGACAGCTTCCTCCTACGAGCAGTACTTC
TRBD1,TRBV2,TRBJ1-4,many,CASQEGGTGNEKLFF,TGTGCCAGCCAGGAAGGGGGGACAGGGAATGAAAAACTGTTTTTT
.,TRBV30,TRBJ1-6,.,CARSVGQQLHF,TGTGCCCGGAGTGTAGGACAGCAACTCCACTTT
TRBD2,TRBV20-1,TRBJ2-7,many,CSATERGGVYYEQYF,TGCAGTGCGACCGAACGGGGGGGCGTTTACTACGAGCAGTACTTC
.,TRBV20-1,TRBJ1-4,.,CSARDGEFGEKLFF,TGCAGTGCTAGAGATGGGGAATTCGGTGAAAAACTGTTTTTT
TRBD1,TRBV19,TRBJ1-2,many,CASSIDRGHGYGYTF,TGTGCCAGTAGTATCGACAGGGGGCACGGCTATGGCTACACCTTC
TRBD1,TRBV2,TRBJ1-4,.,CASSDGYRGSGNEELFF,TGTGCCAGCAGCGACGGGTACAGGGGGAGTGGTAATGAAGAACTGTTTTTT
TRBD1,TRBV5-6,TRBJ2-5,few,CASSLTGDPGVGETQYF,TGTGCCAGCAGCTTGACAGGGGATCCCGGTGTCGGGGAGACCCAGTACTTC
TRBD1,TRBV4-1,TRBJ1-4,.,CASSQMGTGDEKLFF,TGCGCCAGCAGCCAAATGGGGACAGGCGATGAAAAACTGTTTTTT
TRBD2,TRBV19,TRBJ2-7,.,CASSISSGRSEQYF,TGTGCCAGTAGTATTTCTAGCGGGAGAAGCGAGCAGTACTTC
.,TRBV7-2,TRBJ2-7,many,CASSVVSTGAYEQYF,TGTGCCAGCAGCGTAGTTTCAACCGGGGCATACGAGCAGTACTTC
.,TRBV27,TRBJ2-2,.,CASSLAGAGGELFF,TGTGCCAGCAGCCTCGCAGGGGCGGGCGGGGAGCTGTTTTTT
.,TRBV7-9,TRBJ2-5,many,CASSFLGPSQETQYF,TGTGCCAGCAGCTTCCTGGGGCCTAGCCAAGAGACCCAGTACTTC